The clone carrying this TCR beta chain was counted between two and nine times. V was pared by 7 bases and J by 1 base, with 8 bases of the junction left unmatched. Germline V lookup: CDR1 SGHTA, CDR2 FQGNSA. This CDR3 contains 15 residues. Molecules of cDNA were individually given unique molecular identifiers that were attached to them. MiXCR, run by TCRdb on the 5' RACE reads, gives a single entry per CDR3 protein. There are 71,000 or so distinct CDR3 sequences in the sample; 12% to 15% occur only once, and around 15% lies in the top ten. This entry comes from a study of early T cells in non-severe SARS-CoV-2 infection. The wider study: Chains stayed unpaired after sequencing of bulk RNA from unsorted whole blood.

Sequencing was carried out using whole blood. This chain uses TRBV7-2 with TRBJ2-5; 8 bases map to TRBD1. The sequence was collected from an adult who was a healthcare worker with PCR-confirmed SARS-CoV-2 infection or an uninfected control (not recorded which). In nucleotides, the CDR3 is TGTGCCAGCAACGATGGGGACAGGCCCCAAGAGACCCAGTACTTC. Translated: CASNDGDRPQETQYF.